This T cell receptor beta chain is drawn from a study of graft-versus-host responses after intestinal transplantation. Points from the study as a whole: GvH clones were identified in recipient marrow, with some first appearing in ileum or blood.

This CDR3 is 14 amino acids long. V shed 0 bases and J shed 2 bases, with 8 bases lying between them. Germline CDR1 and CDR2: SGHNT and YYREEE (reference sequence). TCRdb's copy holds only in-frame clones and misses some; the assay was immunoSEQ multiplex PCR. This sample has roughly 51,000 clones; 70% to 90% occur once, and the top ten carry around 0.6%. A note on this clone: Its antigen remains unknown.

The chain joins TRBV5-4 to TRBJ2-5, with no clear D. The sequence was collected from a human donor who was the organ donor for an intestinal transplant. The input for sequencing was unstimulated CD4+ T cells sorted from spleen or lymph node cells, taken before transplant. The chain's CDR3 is CASSLDPPQETQYF. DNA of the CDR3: TGTGCCAGCAGCTTGGATCCTCCTCAAGAGACCCAGTACTTC.